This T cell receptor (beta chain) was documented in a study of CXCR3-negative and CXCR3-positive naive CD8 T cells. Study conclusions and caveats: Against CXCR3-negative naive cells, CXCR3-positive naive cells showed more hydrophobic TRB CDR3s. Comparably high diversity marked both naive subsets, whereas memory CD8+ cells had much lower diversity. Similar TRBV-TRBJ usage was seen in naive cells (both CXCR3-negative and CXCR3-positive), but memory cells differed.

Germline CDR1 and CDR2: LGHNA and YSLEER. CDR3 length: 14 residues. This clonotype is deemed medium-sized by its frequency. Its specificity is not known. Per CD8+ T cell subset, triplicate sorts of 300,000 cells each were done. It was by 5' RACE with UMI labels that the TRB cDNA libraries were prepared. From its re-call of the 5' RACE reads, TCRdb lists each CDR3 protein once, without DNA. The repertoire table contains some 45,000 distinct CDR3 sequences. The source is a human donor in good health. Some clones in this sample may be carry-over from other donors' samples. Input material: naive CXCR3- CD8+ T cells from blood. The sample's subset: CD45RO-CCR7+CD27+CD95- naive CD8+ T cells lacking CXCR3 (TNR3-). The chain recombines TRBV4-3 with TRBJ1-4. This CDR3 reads CASSGGTTNEKLFF.